The source of this T cell receptor beta chain is a study of T-cell memory formation after mild COVID-19. The study, taken as a whole, reports: Contracting CD8+ clones were enriched in EMRA, CD4+ mainly in CM and EM.

CDR1 and CDR2 (germline): LGHNA, YSLEER. The CDR3 spans 16 residues. V was trimmed by 3 bases and J by 0 bases, leaving 9 bases between them. The authors produced TCR alpha and TCR beta cDNA libraries with sample barcodes and UMIs by 5'RACE using constant-segment primers. TCRdb passed the 5' RACE reads through MiXCR, listing each CDR3 protein once. The sample has approximately 350,000 distinct CDR3 sequences, over 13% seen once. Comment on this clonotype: Its antigen is still unknown.

The gene calls are TRBV4-3 and TRBJ2-6; D remains unclear. The sample comprised PBMCs or a T cell subset sorted from them (not recorded which). The sequence derives from a man aged 18 to 35 who had mild COVID-19 (a few samples of this study predate the infection). Cell type and time point are not known. CDR3 residues: CASSHEPHSGANVLTF. The CDR3 region has the DNA TGCGCCAGCAGCCACGAACCACACTCTGGGGCCAACGTCCTGACTTTC.